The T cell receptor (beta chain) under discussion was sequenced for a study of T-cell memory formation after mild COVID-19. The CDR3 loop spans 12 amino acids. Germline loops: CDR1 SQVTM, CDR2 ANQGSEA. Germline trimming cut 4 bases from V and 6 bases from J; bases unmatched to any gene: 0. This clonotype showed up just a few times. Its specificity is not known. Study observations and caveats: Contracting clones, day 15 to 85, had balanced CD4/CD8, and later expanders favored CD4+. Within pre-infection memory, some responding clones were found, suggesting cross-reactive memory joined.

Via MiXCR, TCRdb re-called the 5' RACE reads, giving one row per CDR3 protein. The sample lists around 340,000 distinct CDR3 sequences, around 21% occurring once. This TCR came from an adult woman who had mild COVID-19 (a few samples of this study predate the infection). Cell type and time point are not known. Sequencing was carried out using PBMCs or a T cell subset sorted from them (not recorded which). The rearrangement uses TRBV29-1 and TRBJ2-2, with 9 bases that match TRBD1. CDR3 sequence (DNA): TGCAGCGTTGGGACAGGGGCCGGGGAGCTGTTTTTT. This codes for CSVGTGAGELFF.